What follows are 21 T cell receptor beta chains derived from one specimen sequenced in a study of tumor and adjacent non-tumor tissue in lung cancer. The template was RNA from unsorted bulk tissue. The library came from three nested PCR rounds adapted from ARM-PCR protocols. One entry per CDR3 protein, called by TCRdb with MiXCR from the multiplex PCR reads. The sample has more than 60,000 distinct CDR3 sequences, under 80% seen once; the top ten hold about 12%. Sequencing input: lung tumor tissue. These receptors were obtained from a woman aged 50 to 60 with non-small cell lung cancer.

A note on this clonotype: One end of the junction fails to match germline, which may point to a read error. This CDR3 reads CTSGRTGAASNEQYF. In DNA form, the CDR3 reads TGTACCAGCGGCCGGACAGGGGCGGCCTCCAACGAGCAGTACTTC. This chain links TRBV11-1 with TRBJ2-7; 9 nucleotides align to TRBD1. The germline gives CDR1 SGHAT, CDR2 FQDESV (reference sequence). The CDR3 contains 15 residues.

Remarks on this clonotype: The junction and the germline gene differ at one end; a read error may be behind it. The CDR3 loop is CAGCLDGTSGFYERYF. The DNA for the CDR3 is TGTGCCGGCTGCTTAGATGGGACTAGCGGATTTTACGAGCGGTACTTC. The chain has TRBV11-3 and TRBJ2-7; 11 bases are shared with TRBD2. This CDR3 spans 16 amino acids. Germline V gives CDR1 SGHNT, CDR2 YENEEA.

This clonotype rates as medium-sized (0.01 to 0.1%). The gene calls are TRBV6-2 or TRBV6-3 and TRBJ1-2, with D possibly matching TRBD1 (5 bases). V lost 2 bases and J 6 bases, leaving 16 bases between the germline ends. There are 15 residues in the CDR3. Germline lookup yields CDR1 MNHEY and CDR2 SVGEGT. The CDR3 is CASSYVRGESNGYTF. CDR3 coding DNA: TGTGCCAGCAGTTACGTACGGGGCGAGTCCAATGGCTACACCTTC.

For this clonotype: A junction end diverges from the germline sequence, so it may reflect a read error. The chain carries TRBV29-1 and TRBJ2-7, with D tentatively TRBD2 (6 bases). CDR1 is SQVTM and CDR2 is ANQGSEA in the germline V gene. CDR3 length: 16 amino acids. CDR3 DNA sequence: TGCAGCCTTGCTGGGCGGCGGGGTTCCGACGCCTACGAGCATTACTTC. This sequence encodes CSLAGRRGSDAYEHYF.

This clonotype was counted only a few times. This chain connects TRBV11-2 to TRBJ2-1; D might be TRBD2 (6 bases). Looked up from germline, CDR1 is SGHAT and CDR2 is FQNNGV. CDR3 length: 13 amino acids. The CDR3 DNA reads TGTGCTAACAGATCGGGACTGTACAATGAGCAGTTCTTC. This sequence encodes CANRSGLYNEQFF.

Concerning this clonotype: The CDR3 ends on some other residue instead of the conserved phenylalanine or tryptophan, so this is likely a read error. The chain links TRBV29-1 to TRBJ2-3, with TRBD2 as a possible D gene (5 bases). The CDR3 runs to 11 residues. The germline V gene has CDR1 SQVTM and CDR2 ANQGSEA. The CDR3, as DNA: TGTAGCGTTGACAGCACAGATACGCAGTATGTT. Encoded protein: CSVDSTDTQYV.

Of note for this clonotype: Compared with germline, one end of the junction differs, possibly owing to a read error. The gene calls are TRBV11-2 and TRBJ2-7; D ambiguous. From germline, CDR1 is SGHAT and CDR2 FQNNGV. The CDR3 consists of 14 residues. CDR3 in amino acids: CTSSLTDTVYEQYF. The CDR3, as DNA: TGTACCAGCAGCCTGACGGATACTGTCTACGAGCAGTACTTC.

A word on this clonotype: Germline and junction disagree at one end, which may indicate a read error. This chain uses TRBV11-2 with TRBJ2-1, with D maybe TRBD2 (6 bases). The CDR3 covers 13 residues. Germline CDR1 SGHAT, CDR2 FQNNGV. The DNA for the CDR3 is TGTACCAGCAGCTTAGAGTGGACGGGAGTTGATTTCTTC. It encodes CTSSLEWTGVDFF.

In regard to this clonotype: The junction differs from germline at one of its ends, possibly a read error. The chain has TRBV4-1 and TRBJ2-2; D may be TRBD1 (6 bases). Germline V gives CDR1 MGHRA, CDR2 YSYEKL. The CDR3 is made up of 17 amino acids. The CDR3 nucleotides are TGCGCCCGCAGCCAAGAGGGCTCGACAGGTCCCACCAGGGACCTGTCTTTT. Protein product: CARSQEGSTGPTRDLSF.

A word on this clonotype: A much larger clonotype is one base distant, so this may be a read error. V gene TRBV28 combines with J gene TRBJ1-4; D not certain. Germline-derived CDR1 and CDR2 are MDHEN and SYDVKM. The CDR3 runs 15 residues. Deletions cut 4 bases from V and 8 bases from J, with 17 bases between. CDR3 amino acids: CASSSASLGGEKLFF. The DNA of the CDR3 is TGTGCCAGCAGTTCCGCGAGCCTGGGAGGGGAAAAACTGTTTTTT.

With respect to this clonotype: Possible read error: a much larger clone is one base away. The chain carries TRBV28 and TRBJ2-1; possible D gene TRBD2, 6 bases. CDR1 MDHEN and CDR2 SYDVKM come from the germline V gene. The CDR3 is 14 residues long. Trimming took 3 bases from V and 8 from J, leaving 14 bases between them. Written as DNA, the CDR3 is TGTGCCAGCAGTTTGAACGGGAGAAGGGATGAGCAGTTCTTC. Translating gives CASSLNGRRDEQFF.

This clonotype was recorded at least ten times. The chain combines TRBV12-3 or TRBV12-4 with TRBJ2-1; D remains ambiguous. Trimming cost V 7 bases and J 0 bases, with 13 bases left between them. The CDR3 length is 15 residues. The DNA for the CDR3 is TGTGCCAGCACCCACCCACTGAGCTCCTACAATGAGCAGTTCTTC. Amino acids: CASTHPLSSYNEQFF.

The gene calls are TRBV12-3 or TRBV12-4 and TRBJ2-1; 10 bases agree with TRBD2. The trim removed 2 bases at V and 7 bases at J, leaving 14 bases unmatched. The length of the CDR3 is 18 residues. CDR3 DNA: TGTGCCAGCAGTTTACCAATAGGATTAGCGGGGGGTTGGAATGAGCAGTTCTTC. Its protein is CASSLPIGLAGGWNEQFF.

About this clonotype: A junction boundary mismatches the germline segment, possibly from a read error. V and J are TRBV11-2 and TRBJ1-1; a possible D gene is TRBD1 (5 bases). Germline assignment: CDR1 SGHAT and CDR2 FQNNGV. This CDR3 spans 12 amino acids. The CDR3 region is CTSSLKGTEVFF. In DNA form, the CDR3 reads TGTACCAGCAGCCTAAAGGGGACTGAAGTTTTCTTT.

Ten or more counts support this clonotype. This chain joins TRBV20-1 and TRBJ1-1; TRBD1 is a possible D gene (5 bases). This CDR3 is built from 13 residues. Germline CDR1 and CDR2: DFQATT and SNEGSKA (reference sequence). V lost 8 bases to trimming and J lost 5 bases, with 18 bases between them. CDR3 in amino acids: CSPTPGGGTEAFF. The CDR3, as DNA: TGCAGTCCCACCCCGGGGGGTGGTACTGAAGCTTTCTTT.

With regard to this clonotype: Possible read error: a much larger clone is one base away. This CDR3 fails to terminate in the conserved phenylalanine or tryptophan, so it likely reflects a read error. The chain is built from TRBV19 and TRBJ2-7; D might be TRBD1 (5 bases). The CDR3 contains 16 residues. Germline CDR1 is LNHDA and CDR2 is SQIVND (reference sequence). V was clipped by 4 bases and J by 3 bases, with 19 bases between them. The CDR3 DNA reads TGTGCCAGTAGTACTGACCGGGTTGCAGGGATCTACGAGCAGTACATC. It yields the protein CASSTDRVAGIYEQYI.

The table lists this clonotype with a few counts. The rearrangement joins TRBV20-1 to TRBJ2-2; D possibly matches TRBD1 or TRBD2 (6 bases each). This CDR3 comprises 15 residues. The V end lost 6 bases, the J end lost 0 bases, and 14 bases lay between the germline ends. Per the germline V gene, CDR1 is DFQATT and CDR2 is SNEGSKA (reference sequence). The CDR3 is CSARRGGTNTGELFF. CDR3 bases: TGCAGTGCACGTAGAGGGGGGACGAACACCGGGGAGCTGTTTTTT.

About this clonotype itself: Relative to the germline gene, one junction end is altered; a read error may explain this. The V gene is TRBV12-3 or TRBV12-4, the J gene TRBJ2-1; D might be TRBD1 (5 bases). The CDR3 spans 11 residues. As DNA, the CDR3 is TGTGCGAGCAAAAGGGGAAATGAGCGGTTCTTC. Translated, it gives CASKRGNERFF.

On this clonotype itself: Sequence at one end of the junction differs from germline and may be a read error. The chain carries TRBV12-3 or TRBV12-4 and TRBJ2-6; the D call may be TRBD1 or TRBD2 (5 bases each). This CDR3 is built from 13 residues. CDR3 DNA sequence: TGTGTCAGCCGCGTTCCCGGGGCCAACGCCCTGACTTTC. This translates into CVSRVPGANALTF.

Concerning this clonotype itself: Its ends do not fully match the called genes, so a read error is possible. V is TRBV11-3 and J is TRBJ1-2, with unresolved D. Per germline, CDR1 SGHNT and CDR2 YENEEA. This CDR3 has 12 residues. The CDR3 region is CATTTGCYGYTF. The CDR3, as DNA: TGTGCCACCACGACGGGATGCTATGGCTACACCTTT.

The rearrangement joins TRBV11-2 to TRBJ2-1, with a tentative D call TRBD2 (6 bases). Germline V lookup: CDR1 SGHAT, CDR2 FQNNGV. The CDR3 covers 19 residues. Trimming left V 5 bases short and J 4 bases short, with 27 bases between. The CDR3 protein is CASSNHPIIRDSRYNEQFF. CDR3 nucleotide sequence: TGTGCCAGCAGCAACCATCCCATAATCCGGGACTCGAGATACAATGAGCAGTTCTTC.